These T cell receptor beta chains were read from a single sample in a study of cytomegalovirus exposure and HLA in healthy donors. Sequencing was performed with immunoSEQ multiplex PCR; in TCRdb, only in-frame clones are kept and a portion is missing. The sample consists of about 220,000 clones, 65% to 75% of them appearing once. The sequenced sample consisted of PBMCs. These receptors were taken from a woman aged 25 to 39 in good health and CMV-seronegative. Each CDR3 is given with its conserved first and last residue. D genes are given only for firm matches. Not all rows give a size; the values are once, few, many and, for expanded clones, a class.

DNA,CDR3,size,J,D,length,V
TGTGCCTGGAGTGGACTAGCGGGAGAGACCCAGTACTTC,CAWSGLAGETQYF,.,TRBJ2-5,TRBD2,13,TRBV30
TGTGCCAGCAGCCCGGGACTAACCTTTAGAGCTTTCTTT,CASSPGLTFRAFF,.,TRBJ1-1,.,13,TRBV7-9
TGTGCCAGCAGACCCCGTACAGGGGGCTATGGCTACACCTTC,CASRPRTGGYGYTF,.,TRBJ1-2,TRBD1,14,TRBV6-6
TGTGCCAGCAGCTACACCGGGGAGACCCAGTACTTC,CASSYTGETQYF,few,TRBJ2-5,.,12,TRBV5-6
TGCAGCGTTGGAAGACAGGGCCCCACCGGGGAGCTGTTTTTT,CSVGRQGPTGELFF,.,TRBJ2-2,TRBD1,14,TRBV29-1
TGTGCCAGCAGCGTAGGGTCGAGCGGGAGGGCCGAGGGGAGTTTGAAGACCCAGTACTTC,CASSVGSSGRAEGSLKTQYF,.,TRBJ2-5,TRBD2,20,TRBV9
TGTGCCAGCAGCCTCACGGGACAGGGGTGGCAGCCCCAGCATTTT,CASSLTGQGWQPQHF,.,TRBJ1-5,TRBD1,15,TRBV6-1
TGTGCCAGCAGCTCAGCCTCACTCGGGAGTAATTCACCCCTCCACTTT,CASSSASLGSNSPLHF,.,TRBJ1-6,.,16,TRBV5-6
TGTGCCAGCTCACCCAATTTTAGGGGAGATACGCAGTATTTT,CASSPNFRGDTQYF,once,TRBJ2-3,.,14,TRBV18
TGTGCCAGCAGCTTCGCCGGGACTAGCGGGTACAATGAGCAGTTCTTC,CASSFAGTSGYNEQFF,.,TRBJ2-1,TRBD2,16,TRBV7-8
TGTGCCAGCAGCTTAGGCCCCGCCGGGAGGGGTCGCACAGATACGCAGTATTTT,CASSLGPAGRGRTDTQYF,.,TRBJ2-3,TRBD2,18,TRBV13
TGTGCCAGTAGTATAGGGGGTAGCGGGGTCACAGATACGCAGTATTTT,CASSIGGSGVTDTQYF,.,TRBJ2-3,TRBD2,16,TRBV19
TGTGCCAGCTCTCTCGACAGGGAGGGCTACACCTTC,CASSLDREGYTF,once,TRBJ1-2,TRBD1,12,TRBV18
TGCGCCAGCAGCCCCGGGGTAGCGAGCACTGAAGCTTTCTTT,CASSPGVASTEAFF,.,TRBJ1-1,.,14,TRBV5-1
TGTGCCAGCAGCTTGGACGACTCCACAGATACGCAGTATTTT,CASSLDDSTDTQYF,.,TRBJ2-3,.,14,TRBV5-8
TGTGCCAGCAGTGGGGGTAGGGTTACAGGGGAGGATGGCTACACCTTC,CASSGGRVTGEDGYTF,few,TRBJ1-2,TRBD1,16,TRBV2
TGTGCCAGCAGTTATCGAGCTCTACAAGAGACCCAGTACTTC,CASSYRALQETQYF,.,TRBJ2-5,.,14,TRBV6-1
TGTGCCAGCAGCTTAGATTTTGGGGGGATAGCGGGCACAGATACGCAGTATTTT,CASSLDFGGIAGTDTQYF,.,TRBJ2-3,.,18,TRBV7-6
TGTGCCAGTAGTATTACGGGACAACTTTACGAGCAGTACTTC,CASSITGQLYEQYF,.,TRBJ2-7,.,14,TRBV19
TGTGCCAGCAGCCCCAGGACAGGGGGTTACGTGCCCCAGCATTTT,CASSPRTGGYVPQHF,.,TRBJ1-5,TRBD1,15,TRBV7-2
TGTGCCAGCAGCCGGACAGGGGTGAGCTCCTACGAGCAGTACTTC,CASSRTGVSSYEQYF,.,TRBJ2-7,TRBD1,15,TRBV7-8
TGTGCCGGAACACGGGGGGGTAAGGATAATTCACCCCTCCACTTT,CAGTRGGKDNSPLHF,.,TRBJ1-6,.,15,TRBV30
TGTGCCAGCAGCTCCTTACACCGCGGACGGGGAGACACAGATCAGCCCCAGCATTTT,CASSSLHRGRGDTDQPQHF,.,TRBJ1-5,.,19,TRBV5-7
TGTGCCAGCAGCCAGCCCGGGGGGACGTACGAGCAGTACTTC,CASSQPGGTYEQYF,few,TRBJ2-7,TRBD2,14,TRBV28
TGTGCCAGCAGCTACCGACCCAGGACAGGGGATGAAAAACTGTTTTTT,CASSYRPRTGDEKLFF,.,TRBJ1-4,TRBD1,16,TRBV7-8
TGTGCCAGCAGTTCCGGGACAGCCTACCCCTACTTC,CASSSGTAYPYF,.,TRBJ1-2,TRBD1,12,TRBV6-6
TGTGCCAGCAGTGCAATCACAGGGGGCCCCTACGAGCAGTACTTC,CASSAITGGPYEQYF,.,TRBJ2-7,TRBD1,15,TRBV6-1
TGTGCCAGCAGCGGGACAGAGGCCGGGAACACCGGGGAGCTGTTTTTT,CASSGTEAGNTGELFF,few,TRBJ2-2,TRBD1,16,TRBV5-6
TGTGCCAGCAGCTTCACAGAGAATGAGCAGTTCTTC,CASSFTENEQFF,few,TRBJ2-1,.,12,TRBV7-9
TGTGCCAGCAGCTTGAACCAGGCCTACGAGCAGTACTTC,CASSLNQAYEQYF,.,TRBJ2-7,.,13,TRBV5-4
TGTGCCAGCAGTTACTCGGGCGGGAGGGCCGGAGATACGCAGTATTTT,CASSYSGGRAGDTQYF,.,TRBJ2-3,TRBD2,16,TRBV6-5
TGTGCCAGCAGTCCGGGTCTCACTGAAGCTTTCTTT,CASSPGLTEAFF,.,TRBJ1-1,.,12,TRBV6-1
TGTGCCAGCAGCTTACCAGCGTACTATGGCTACACCTTC,CASSLPAYYGYTF,.,TRBJ1-2,.,13,TRBV6-5
TGTGCCTGGAGCGCGACAGGGGGTTGGCAGCCCCAGCATTTT,CAWSATGGWQPQHF,.,TRBJ1-5,TRBD1,14,TRBV30
TGTGCCAGCAGCTTAGGGGCTAGCGGGGAACGAGATACGCAGTATTTT,CASSLGASGERDTQYF,.,TRBJ2-3,TRBD2,16,TRBV7-7
TGTGCCAGCAGCTCATCCGGGACAGGGGGCGAGACCCAGTACTTC,CASSSSGTGGETQYF,.,TRBJ2-5,TRBD1,15,TRBV9
TGTGCCAGCAAGCAGGGGGGAGTCACAGATACGCAGTATTTT,CASKQGGVTDTQYF,.,TRBJ2-3,.,14,TRBV2
TGTGCCAGCAGCCAAGTAAGGACACAGGACACTGAAGCTTTCTTT,CASSQVRTQDTEAFF,.,TRBJ1-1,.,15,TRBV4-2
TGTGCTAGTGGTTTGTCCCTCAGGCAGCCCCAGCATTTT,CASGLSLRQPQHF,few,TRBJ1-5,.,13,TRBV12-5
TGTGCCAGCAGCCTAAGCGGGGCTAATAACAATGAGCAGTTCTTC,CASSLSGANNNEQFF,.,TRBJ2-1,TRBD2,15,TRBV7-3
TGTGCCAGCAGCTTAGGTGTTAGACTAAATGAGCAGTTCTTC,CASSLGVRLNEQFF,once,TRBJ2-1,.,14,TRBV7-9
TGTGCCAGCAGGCCAGGGGGCGCGACCACTGAAGCTTTCTTT,CASRPGGATTEAFF,.,TRBJ1-1,TRBD1,14,TRBV2
TGTGCCACGGGACAGGGGTATGAAAAACTGTTTTTT,CATGQGYEKLFF,.,TRBJ1-4,TRBD1,12,TRBV15
TGTGCCAGCAGTGATAACAGGGAGACCTATGGCTACACCTTC,CASSDNRETYGYTF,.,TRBJ1-2,.,14,TRBV6-1
TGTGCCAGCAGTTGGGTGTCAGGTGAAAAACTGTTTTTT,CASSWVSGEKLFF,.,TRBJ1-4,.,13,TRBV27
TGCAGTGCTACGGGGGGGGGCGAACAGTTCTTC,CSATGGGEQFF,.,TRBJ2-1,TRBD2,11,TRBV20-1
TGTGCCACCAGCAACGGGTTTATGAACACTGAAGCTTTCTTT,CATSNGFMNTEAFF,.,TRBJ1-1,.,14,TRBV15
TGTGCCACCAGCACAGGGGGGTCTGGAAACACCATATATTTT,CATSTGGSGNTIYF,few,TRBJ1-3,TRBD1,14,TRBV15
TGTGCCAGCAGTTTAAGGACAGGGGGCAATCAGCCCCAGCATTTT,CASSLRTGGNQPQHF,.,TRBJ1-5,TRBD1,15,TRBV27
TGTGCCAGCAGTGAAGCCGAGGACTTTTATGGCTACACCTTC,CASSEAEDFYGYTF,.,TRBJ1-2,.,14,TRBV2
TGCGCCAGCAGCTCCGACAGGGTGGCTGGAAACACCATATATTTT,CASSSDRVAGNTIYF,.,TRBJ1-3,TRBD1,15,TRBV5-1
TGTGCCTGGAAGCGGTACTTAACAGCTTACGAGCAGTACTTC,CAWKRYLTAYEQYF,.,TRBJ2-7,.,14,TRBV30
TGTGCCTGGACAGTAGGAGCGGGGGACACAGATACGCAGTATTTT,CAWTVGAGDTDTQYF,.,TRBJ2-3,TRBD2,15,TRBV30
TGTGCCAGCAGGAAAACTAGCGGGGTTAGCACAGATACGCAGTATTTT,CASRKTSGVSTDTQYF,.,TRBJ2-3,TRBD2,16,TRBV2
TGTGCCAGTAGTATCGACAGGGGCATGGGGACTGAAGCTTTCTTT,CASSIDRGMGTEAFF,.,TRBJ1-1,TRBD1,15,TRBV19
TGCAGCGTTGATGAGCCCGGGGAAAAACTGTTTTTT,CSVDEPGEKLFF,few,TRBJ1-4,.,12,TRBV29-1
TGCAGCGTTGGGACTAGCGGGAGAGAGACCCAGTACTTC,CSVGTSGRETQYF,.,TRBJ2-5,TRBD2,13,TRBV29-1
TGTGCCAGCAGCTTCCCCCCGGGTTCGAGCTCCTACAATGAGCAGTTCTTC,CASSFPPGSSSYNEQFF,.,TRBJ2-1,.,17,TRBV7-9
TGTGCCAGCAGTGAAGAGACTAGCGATGAGCAGTTCTTC,CASSEETSDEQFF,.,TRBJ2-1,TRBD2,13,TRBV11-3